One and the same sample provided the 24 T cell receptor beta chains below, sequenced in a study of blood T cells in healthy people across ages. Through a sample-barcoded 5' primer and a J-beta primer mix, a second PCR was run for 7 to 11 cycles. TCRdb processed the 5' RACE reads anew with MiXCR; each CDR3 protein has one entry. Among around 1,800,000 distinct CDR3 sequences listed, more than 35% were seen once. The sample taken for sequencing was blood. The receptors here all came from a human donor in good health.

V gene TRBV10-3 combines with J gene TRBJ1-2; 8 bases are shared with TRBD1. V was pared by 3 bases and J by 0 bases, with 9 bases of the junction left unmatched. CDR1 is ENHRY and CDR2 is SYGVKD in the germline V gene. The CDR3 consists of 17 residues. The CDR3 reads CAISEPNRGTANYGYTF. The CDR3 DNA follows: TGTGCCATCAGTGAACCAAACAGGGGGACAGCTAACTATGGCTACACCTTC.

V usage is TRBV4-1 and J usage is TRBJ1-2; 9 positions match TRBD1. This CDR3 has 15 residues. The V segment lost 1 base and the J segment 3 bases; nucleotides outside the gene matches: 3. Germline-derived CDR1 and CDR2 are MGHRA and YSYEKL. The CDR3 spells CASSQGTGDYYGYTF. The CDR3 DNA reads TGCGCCAGCAGCCAAGGGACAGGGGATTACTATGGCTACACCTTC.

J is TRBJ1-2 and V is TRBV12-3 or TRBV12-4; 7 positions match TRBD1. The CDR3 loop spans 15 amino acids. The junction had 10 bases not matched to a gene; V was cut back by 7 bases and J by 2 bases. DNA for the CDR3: TGTGCCAGCATGAGGCCGACAGGGCCGAACTATGGCTACACCTTC. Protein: CASMRPTGPNYGYTF.

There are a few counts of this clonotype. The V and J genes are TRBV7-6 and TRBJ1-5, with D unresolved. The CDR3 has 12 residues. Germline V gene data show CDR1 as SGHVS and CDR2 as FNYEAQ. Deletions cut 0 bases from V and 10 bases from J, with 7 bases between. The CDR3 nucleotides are TGTGCCAGCAGCTTAGCGTCAGGTCCCCAGCATTTT. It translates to CASSLASGPQHF.

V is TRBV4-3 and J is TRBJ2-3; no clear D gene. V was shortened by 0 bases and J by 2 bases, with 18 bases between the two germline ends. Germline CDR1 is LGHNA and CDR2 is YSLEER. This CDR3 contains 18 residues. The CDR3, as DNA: TGCGCCAGCAGCCAAGATGGAGTTTTCCACACAAACACAGATACGCAGTATTTT. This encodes CASSQDGVFHTNTDTQYF.

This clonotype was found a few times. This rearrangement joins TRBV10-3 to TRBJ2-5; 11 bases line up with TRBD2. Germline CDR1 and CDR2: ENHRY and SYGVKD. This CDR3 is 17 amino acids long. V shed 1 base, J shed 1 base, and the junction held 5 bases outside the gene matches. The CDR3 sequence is CAISELLAGALQETQYF. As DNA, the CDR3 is TGTGCCATCAGTGAGTTACTAGCGGGGGCCCTCCAAGAGACCCAGTACTTC.

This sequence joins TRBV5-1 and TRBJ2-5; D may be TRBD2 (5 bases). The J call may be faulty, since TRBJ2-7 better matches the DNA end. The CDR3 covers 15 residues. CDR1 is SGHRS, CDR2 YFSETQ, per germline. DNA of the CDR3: TGCGCCAGCAGCTCATTGGCGGGCCCCTCTATCGAGCAGTACTTC. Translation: CASSSLAGPSIEQYF.

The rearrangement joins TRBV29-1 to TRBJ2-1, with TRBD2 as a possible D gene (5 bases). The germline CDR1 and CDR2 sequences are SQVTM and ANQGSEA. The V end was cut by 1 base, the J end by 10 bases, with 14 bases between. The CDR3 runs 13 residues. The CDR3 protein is CSVEVAPNGEQFF. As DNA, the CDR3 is TGCAGCGTTGAAGTAGCGCCAAATGGGGAGCAGTTCTTC.

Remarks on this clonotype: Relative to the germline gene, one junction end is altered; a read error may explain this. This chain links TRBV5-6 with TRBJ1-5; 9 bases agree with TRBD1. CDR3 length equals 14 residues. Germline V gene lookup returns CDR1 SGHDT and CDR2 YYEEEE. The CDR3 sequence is CACSYGTGSGPQHF. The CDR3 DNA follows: TGTGCCTGCAGTTACGGGACAGGGAGTGGGCCCCAGCATTTT.

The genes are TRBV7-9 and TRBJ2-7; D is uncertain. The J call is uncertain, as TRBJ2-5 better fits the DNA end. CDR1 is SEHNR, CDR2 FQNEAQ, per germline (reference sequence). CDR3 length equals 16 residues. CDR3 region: CASSFFGAAIQETQYF. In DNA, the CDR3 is TGTGCCAGCAGCTTTTTTGGAGCAGCAATCCAAGAGACCCAGTACTTC.

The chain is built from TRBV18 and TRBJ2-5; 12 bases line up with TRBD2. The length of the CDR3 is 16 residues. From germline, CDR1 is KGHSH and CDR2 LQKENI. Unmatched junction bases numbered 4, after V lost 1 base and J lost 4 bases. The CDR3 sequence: CASSPRLAGDPETQYF. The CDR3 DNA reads TGTGCCAGCTCACCACGACTAGCGGGGGATCCAGAGACCCAGTACTTC.

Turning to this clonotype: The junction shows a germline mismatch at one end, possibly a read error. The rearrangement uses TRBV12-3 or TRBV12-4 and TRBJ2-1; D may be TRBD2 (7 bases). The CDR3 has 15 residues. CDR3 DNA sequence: TGTGCCAGCAGTTTGGGCGGGGGCTCCTACAATAAGCAGTTCTTC. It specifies CASSLGGGSYNKQFF.

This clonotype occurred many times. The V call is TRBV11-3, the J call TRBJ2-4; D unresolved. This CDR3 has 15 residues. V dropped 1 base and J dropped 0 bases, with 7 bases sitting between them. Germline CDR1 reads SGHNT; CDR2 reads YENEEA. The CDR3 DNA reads TGTGCCAGCAGCTTAGGACAACTAGCCAAAAACATTCAGTACTTC. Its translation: CASSLGQLAKNIQYF. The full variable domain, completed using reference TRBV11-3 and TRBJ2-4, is EAGVVQSPRYKIIEKKQPVAFWCNPISGHNTLYWYLQNLGQGPELLIRYENEEAVDDSQLPKDRFSAERLKGVDSTLKIQPAELGDSAVYLCASSLGQLAKNIQYFGAGTRLSVL.

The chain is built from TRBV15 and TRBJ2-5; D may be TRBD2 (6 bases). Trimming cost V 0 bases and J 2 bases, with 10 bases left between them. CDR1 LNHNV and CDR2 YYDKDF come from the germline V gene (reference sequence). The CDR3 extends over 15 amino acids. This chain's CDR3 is CATSRDNAGQETQYF. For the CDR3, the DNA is TGTGCCACCAGCAGAGATAATGCGGGACAAGAGACCCAGTACTTC.

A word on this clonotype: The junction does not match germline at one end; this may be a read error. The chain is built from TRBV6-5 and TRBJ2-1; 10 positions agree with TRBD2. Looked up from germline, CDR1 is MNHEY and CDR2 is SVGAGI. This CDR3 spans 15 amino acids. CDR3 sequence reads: CASSLSGGGNNGQFF. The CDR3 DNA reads TGTGCCAGCAGTCTAAGCGGGGGGGGCAACAATGGGCAGTTCTTC.

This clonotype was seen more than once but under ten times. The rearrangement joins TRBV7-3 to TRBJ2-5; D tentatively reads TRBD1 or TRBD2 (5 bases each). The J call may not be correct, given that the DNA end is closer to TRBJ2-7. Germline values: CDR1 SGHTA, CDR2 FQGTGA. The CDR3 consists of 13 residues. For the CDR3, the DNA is TGTGCCAGCAGCTTAAGGGCAGGGAGCGAGCAGTACTTC. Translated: CASSLRAGSEQYF.

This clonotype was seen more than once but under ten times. In DNA, the CDR3 is TGCAGTGCTAGAGATTCGAACCTTAAGGCCCCCTACGAGCAGTACTTC. As protein: CSARDSNLKAPYEQYF. The rearrangement uses TRBV20-1 and TRBJ2-7, with D hard to call. Between the trimmed V and J ends, which lost 0 bases and 2 bases, there was a span of 17 bases. CDR3 length: 16 residues. Germline CDR1 is DFQATT and CDR2 is SNEGSKA (reference sequence).

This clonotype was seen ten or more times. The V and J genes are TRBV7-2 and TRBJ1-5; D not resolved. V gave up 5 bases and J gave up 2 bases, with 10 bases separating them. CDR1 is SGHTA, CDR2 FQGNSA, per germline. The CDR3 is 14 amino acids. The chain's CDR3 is CASSPSQGNQPQHF. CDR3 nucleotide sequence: TGTGCCAGCAGCCCCTCCCAGGGCAATCAGCCCCAGCATTTT.

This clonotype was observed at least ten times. CDR3 nucleotides: TGTGCCAGCAGCCCGATGTATAATCAGCCCCAGCATTTT. Its protein product is CASSPMYNQPQHF. This sequence joins TRBV7-2 and TRBJ1-5; D is undetermined. The germline gives CDR1 SGHTA, CDR2 FQGNSA. V gave up 5 bases and J gave up 4 bases, with 9 bases separating them. The CDR3 has 13 amino acids.

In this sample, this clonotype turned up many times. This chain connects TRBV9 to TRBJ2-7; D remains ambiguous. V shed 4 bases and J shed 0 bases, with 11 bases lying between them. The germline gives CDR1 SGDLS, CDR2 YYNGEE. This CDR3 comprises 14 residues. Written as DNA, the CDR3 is TGTGCCAGCAGCCCTTACCGGGCCTCCTACGAGCAGTACTTC. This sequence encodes CASSPYRASYEQYF.

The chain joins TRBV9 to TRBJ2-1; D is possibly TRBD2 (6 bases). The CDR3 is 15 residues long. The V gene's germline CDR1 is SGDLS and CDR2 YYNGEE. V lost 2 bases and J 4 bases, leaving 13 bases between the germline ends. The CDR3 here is CASSVGGDVYNEQFF. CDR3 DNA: TGTGCCAGCAGCGTGGGCGGGGACGTATACAATGAGCAGTTCTTC.

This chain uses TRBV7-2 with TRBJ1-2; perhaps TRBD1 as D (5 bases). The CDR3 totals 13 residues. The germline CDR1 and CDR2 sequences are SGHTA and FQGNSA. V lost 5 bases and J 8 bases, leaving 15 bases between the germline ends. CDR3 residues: CASSPGTVEGYTF. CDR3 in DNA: TGTGCCAGCAGCCCCGGGACGGTGGAGGGCTACACCTTC.

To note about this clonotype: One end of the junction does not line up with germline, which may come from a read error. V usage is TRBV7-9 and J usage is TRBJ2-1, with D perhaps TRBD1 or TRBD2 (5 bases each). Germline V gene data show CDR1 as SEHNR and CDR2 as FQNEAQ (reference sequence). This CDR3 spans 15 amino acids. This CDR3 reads CASSLVRGSYNERFF. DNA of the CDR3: TGTGCCAGCAGCTTAGTCCGGGGCTCCTACAATGAGCGGTTCTTC.

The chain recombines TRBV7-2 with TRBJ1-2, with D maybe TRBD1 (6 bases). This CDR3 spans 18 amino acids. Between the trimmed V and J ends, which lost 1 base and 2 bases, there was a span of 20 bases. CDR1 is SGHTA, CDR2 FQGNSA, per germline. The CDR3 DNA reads TGTGCCAGCAGCTTAGGGGGGGCAGGAGTCAGGATAAACTATGGCTACACCTTC. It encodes CASSLGGAGVRINYGYTF.